Here is one TCR beta chain with its context. Primed by a sample-barcoded 5' primer and a J-beta primer mix, a second PCR proceeded for 7 to 11 cycles. TCRdb re-called the 5' RACE reads with MiXCR, one entry per CDR3 protein. The profile shows around 2 million distinct CDR3 sequences, 35% to 50% of them singletons. The source of the sample is a study of blood T cells in healthy people across ages. The clonotype comes from a human donor in good health. The material sequenced was blood.

This CDR3 is CASAGEPELRIEAFF. Here the CDR3 DNA reads TGTGCTAGTGCCGGGGAACCCGAACTACGCATTGAAGCTTTCTTT. The chain joins TRBV12-5 to TRBJ1-1, with no clear D. Germline V gene sequence: CDR1 LGHNT, CDR2 FRNRAP. Trimming removed 7 bases from V and 7 bases from J, with 22 bases in between. The CDR3 runs 15 residues.